This T cell receptor beta chain was captured in a study of cytomegalovirus exposure and HLA in healthy donors. Trimming cost V 8 bases and J 2 bases; bases outside gene matches: 4. Germline CDR1 MNHEY, CDR2 SVGAGI. CDR3 length equals 13 residues. It was with 60 Vbeta and 13 Jbeta primers that the PCR ran. Assay used: immunoSEQ multiplex PCR; TCRdb lists only in-frame clones, some missing. Of about 140,000 clones listed, around 68% are singletons. Notes on this clone: What it binds is not known.

General study findings and limits: It was confirmed in vitro that three of the CMV-associated chains were specific for CMV antigens. Cytomegalovirus-associated status was assigned to 164 TCR beta chains.

The V and J genes are TRBV6-5 and TRBJ2-7, with 9 bases fitting TRBD2. The material sequenced was PBMCs. This TCR was sampled from a man aged 30-40 years in good health and CMV-seropositive. CDR3 sequence reads: CASARGRAYEQYF. CDR3 bases: TGTGCCAGCGCCCGCGGGAGGGCCTACGAGCAGTACTTC.